This T cell receptor beta chain comes out of a study of beta chain features in type 1 diabetes. Findings and caveats of the study: All four CD4+ subsets of Type 1 diabetes patients contained TCRB CDR3s that were moderately but significantly shorter. A definitive answer on HLA type influencing TCRB rearrangement was not reached here. Insertion counts at VDJ junctions were lower in type 1 diabetes patients, who also showed more deletions there.

The sequenced template was cDNA made from the entire isolated RNA. TCRdb's table, derived via immunoSEQ multiplex PCR, lists solely in-frame clones and lacks some. In the table there are tens of thousands of clones, roughly 70% of which are singletons. This clone occurred a few times. The antigen remains undetermined. The V and J ends lost 0 bases and 1 base, in that order; junction bases with no gene match: 6. The CDR3 has 16 residues. Germline-derived CDR1 and CDR2 are LGHNA and YNFKEQ. The origin of this receptor is a woman younger than 35 with type 1 diabetes. Sequencing was carried out using Tregs from blood. The chain joins TRBV4-2 to TRBJ2-7; 7 bases are a match to TRBD2. This CDR3 is CASSQEGGSQSYEQYF. Written as DNA, the CDR3 is TGTGCCAGCAGCCAAGAGGGCGGGAGTCAATCCTACGAGCAGTACTTC.